Listed here is a single TCR beta chain. The antigen is undetermined. Some clones are missing from TCRdb's copy, which holds only in-frame ones; the method was immunoSEQ multiplex PCR. The table lists 80,000 to 100,000 clones, around nine tenths of them singletons, with 3.9% in the top ten. The CDR3 spans 16 residues. V dropped 3 bases and J dropped 4 bases, with 15 bases sitting between them. Per germline, CDR1 LNHDA and CDR2 SQIVND (reference sequence). This sample is drawn from a study of cytomegalovirus exposure and HLA in healthy donors. Study-wide results and limits: A few CMV-associated chains were confirmed in vitro to be specific for CMV antigens. A later analysis found first-cohort TCR clusters tended to co-occur in the 130 or so validation repertoires. The dataset shows that most TCR sequences were rare, while some public TCRs occurred in many donors.

The TCR was taken from a woman aged 25-40 years in good health and CMV-seronegative. Sequencing was done on a sample of PBMCs. This rearrangement joins TRBV19 to TRBJ1-4, with D tentatively TRBD1 (6 bases). CDR3 sequence (DNA): TGTGCCAGTAGTATCCCCAGGGGTGGGGATAATGAAAAACTGTTTTTT. Encoded protein: CASSIPRGGDNEKLFF.